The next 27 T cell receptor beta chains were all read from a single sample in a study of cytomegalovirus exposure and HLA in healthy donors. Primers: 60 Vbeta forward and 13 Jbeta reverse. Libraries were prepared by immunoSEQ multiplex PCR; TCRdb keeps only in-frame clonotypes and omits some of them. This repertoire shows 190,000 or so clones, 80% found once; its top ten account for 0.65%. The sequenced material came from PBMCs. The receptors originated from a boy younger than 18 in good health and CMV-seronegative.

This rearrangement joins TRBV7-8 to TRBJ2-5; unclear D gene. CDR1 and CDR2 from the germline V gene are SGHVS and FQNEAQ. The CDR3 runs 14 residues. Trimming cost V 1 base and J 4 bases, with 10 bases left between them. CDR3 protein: CASSLDPVVETQYF. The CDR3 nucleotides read TGTGCCAGCAGCTTAGACCCGGTCGTAGAGACCCAGTACTTC.

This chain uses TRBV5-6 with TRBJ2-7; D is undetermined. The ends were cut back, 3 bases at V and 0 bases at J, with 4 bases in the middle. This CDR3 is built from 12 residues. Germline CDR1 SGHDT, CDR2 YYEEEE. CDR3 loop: CASSWSSYEQYF. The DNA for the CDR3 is TGTGCCAGCAGCTGGAGCTCCTACGAGCAGTACTTC.

The CDR3 here is CASSSPGGEQGTGELFF. The CDR3 DNA reads TGTGCCAGCAGCTCTCCGGGAGGGGAGCAGGGCACCGGGGAGCTGTTTTTT. V usage is TRBV7-2 and J usage is TRBJ2-2; 8 nucleotides line up with TRBD2. There are 17 residues in the CDR3. Germline CDR1 reads SGHTA; CDR2 reads FQGNSA. The V gene end was trimmed by 4 bases and the J gene end by 4 bases; junction bases not matched to a gene: 11.

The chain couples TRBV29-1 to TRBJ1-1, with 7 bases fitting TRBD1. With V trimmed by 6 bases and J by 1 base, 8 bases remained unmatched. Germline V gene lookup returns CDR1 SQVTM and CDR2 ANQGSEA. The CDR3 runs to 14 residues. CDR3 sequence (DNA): TGCAGCGTCAAACAGGGGTCTGCGAACACTGAAGCTTTCTTT. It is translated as CSVKQGSANTEAFF.

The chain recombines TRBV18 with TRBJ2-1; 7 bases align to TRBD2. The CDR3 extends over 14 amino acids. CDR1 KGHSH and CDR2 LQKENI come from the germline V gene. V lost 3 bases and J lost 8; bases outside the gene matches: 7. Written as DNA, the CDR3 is TGTGCCAGCTCACCCCTGAGGGAGGGGTATGAGCAGTTCTTC. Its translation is CASSPLREGYEQFF.

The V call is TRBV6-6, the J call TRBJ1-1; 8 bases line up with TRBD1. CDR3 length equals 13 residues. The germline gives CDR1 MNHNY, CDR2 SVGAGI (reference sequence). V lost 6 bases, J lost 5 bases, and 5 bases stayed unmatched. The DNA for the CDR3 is TGTGCCAGCAGCCGACAGGGGAGAACTGAAGCTTTCTTT. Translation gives CASSRQGRTEAFF.

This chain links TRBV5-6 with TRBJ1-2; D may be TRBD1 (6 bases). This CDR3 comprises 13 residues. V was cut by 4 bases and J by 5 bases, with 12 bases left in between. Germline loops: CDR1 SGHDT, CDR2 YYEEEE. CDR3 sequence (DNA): TGTGCCAGCAGCATCGGACAGACTTATGGCTACACCTTC. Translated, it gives CASSIGQTYGYTF. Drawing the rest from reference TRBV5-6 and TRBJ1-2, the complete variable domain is DAGVTQSPTHLIKTRGQQVTLRCSPKSGHDTVSWYQQALGQGPQFIFQYYEEEERQRGNFPDRFSGHQFPNYSSELNVNALLLGDSALYLCASSIGQTYGYTFGSGTRLTVV.

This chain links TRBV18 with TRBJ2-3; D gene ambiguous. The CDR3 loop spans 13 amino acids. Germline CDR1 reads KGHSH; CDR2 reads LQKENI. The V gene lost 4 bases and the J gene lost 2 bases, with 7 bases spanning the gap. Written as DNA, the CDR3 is TGTGCCAGCTCACGCGGATACACAGATACGCAGTATTTT. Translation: CASSRGYTDTQYF.

The CDR3 DNA is TGTGCCAGCAGGCCCACAGGATCAATGAACACTGAAGCTTTCTTT. This sequence encodes CASRPTGSMNTEAFF. The rearrangement joins TRBV6-1 to TRBJ1-1, with a possible D match to TRBD1 (5 bases). The ends were cut back, 6 bases at V and 0 bases at J, with 14 bases in the middle. Looked up from germline, CDR1 is MNHNS and CDR2 is SASEGT. The CDR3 contains 15 residues.

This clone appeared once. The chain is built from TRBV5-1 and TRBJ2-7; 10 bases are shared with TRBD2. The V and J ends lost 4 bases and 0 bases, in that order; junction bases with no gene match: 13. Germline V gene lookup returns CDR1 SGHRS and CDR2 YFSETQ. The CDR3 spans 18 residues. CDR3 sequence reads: CASSVGPGTSVLSYEQYF. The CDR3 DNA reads TGCGCCAGCAGCGTTGGACCCGGGACTAGCGTCCTCTCCTACGAGCAGTACTTC. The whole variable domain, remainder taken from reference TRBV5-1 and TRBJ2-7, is KAGVTQTPRYLIKTRGQQVTLSCSPISGHRSVSWYQQTPGQGLQFLFEYFSETQRNKGNFPGRFSGRQFSNSRSEMNVSTLELGDSALYLCASSVGPGTSVLSYEQYFGPGTRLTVT.

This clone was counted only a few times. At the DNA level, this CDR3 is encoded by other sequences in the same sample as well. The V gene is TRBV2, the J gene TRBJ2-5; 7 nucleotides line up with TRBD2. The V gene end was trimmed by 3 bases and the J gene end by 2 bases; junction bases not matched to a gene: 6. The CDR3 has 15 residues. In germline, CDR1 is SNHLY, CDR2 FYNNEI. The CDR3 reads CASSEWRREQETQYF. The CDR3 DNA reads TGTGCCAGCAGTGAGTGGAGGCGGGAGCAAGAGACCCAGTACTTC.

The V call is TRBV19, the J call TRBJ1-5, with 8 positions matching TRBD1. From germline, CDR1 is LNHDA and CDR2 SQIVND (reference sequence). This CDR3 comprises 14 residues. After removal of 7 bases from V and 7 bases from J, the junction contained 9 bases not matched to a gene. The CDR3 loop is CASTTDRVGQPQHF. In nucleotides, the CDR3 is TGTGCCAGTACCACGGACAGGGTGGGACAGCCCCAGCATTTT. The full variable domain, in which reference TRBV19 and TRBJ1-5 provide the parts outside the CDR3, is DGGITQSPKYLFRKEGQNVTLSCEQNLNHDAMYWYRQDPGQGLRLIYYSQIVNDFQKGDIAEGYSVSREKKESFPLTVTSAQKNPTAFYLCASTTDRVGQPQHFGDGTRLSIL.

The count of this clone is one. In DNA, the CDR3 is TGTGCCAGTAGTAGACCGGGACAGGGGACAGATACGCAGTATTTT. Translation: CASSRPGQGTDTQYF. The chain uses TRBV19 and TRBJ2-3, with 10 positions matching TRBD1. From germline, CDR1 is LNHDA and CDR2 SQIVND (reference sequence). The J segment lost 3 bases and the V segment lost 4 bases, leaving 4 bases of the junction unmatched. The CDR3 is made up of 15 amino acids.

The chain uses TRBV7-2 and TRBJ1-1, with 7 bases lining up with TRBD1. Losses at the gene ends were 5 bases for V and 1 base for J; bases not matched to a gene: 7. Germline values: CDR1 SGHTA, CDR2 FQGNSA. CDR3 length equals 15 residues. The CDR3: CASSPPGQRNTEAFF. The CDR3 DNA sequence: TGTGCCAGCAGCCCTCCGGGACAGAGGAACACTGAAGCTTTCTTT. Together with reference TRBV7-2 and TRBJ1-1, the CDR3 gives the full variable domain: GAGVSQSPSNKVTEKGKDVELRCDPISGHTALYWYRQSLGQGLEFLIYFQGNSAPDKSGLPSDRFSAERTGGSVSTLTIQRTQQEDSAVYLCASSPPGQRNTEAFFGQGTRLTVV.

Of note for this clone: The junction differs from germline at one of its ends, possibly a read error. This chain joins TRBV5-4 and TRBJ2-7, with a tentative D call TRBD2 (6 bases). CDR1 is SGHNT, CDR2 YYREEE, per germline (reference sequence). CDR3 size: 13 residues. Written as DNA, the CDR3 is TGTGCCAGCAGCTTCGGGGGTATGAACGAGCAGTGCTTC. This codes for CASSFGGMNEQCF.

The CDR3 region is CASSSPISLRVTDTQYF. The CDR3 nucleotides read TGTGCCAGCAGCTCGCCTATTAGTCTTCGGGTCACAGATACGCAGTATTTT. The chain uses TRBV7-8 and TRBJ2-3; D is unclear. Per germline, CDR1 SGHVS and CDR2 FQNEAQ. The CDR3 contains 17 residues. Trimming shortened V by 4 bases and J by 2 bases, and 19 bases separated the two germline ends. The whole variable domain, filled in from reference TRBV7-8 and TRBJ2-3, reads GAGVSQSPRYKVAKRGQDVALRCDPISGHVSLFWYQQALGQGPEFLTYFQNEAQLDKSGLPSDRFFAERPEGSVSTLKIQRTQQEDSAVYLCASSSPISLRVTDTQYFGPGTRLTVL.

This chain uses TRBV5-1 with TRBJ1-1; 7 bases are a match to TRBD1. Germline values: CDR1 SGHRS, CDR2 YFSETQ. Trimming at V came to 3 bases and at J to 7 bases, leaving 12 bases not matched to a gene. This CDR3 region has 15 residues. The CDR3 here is CASSSLGQANVEAFF. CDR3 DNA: TGCGCCAGCAGCTCCCTCGGACAGGCAAACGTTGAAGCTTTCTTT.

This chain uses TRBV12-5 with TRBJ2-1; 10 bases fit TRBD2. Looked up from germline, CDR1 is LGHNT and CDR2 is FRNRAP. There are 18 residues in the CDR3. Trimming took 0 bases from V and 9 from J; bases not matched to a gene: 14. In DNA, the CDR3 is TGTGCTAGTGGTTTGGTACCGGGGACTAGCGCCCCTACGGTTGAGCAGTTCTTC. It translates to CASGLVPGTSAPTVEQFF.

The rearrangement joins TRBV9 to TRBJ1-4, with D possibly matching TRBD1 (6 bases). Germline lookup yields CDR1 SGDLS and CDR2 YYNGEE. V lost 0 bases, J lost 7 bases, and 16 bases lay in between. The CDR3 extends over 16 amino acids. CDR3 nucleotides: TGTGCCAGCAGCGTAGCTACCGGACAGATGGGTGAAAAACTGTTTTTT. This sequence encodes CASSVATGQMGEKLFF. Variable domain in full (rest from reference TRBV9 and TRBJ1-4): DSGVTQTPKHLITATGQRVTLRCSPRSGDLSVYWYQQSLDQGLQFLIQYYNGEERAKGNILERFSAQQFPDLHSELNLSSLELGDSALYFCASSVATGQMGEKLFFGSGTQLSVL.

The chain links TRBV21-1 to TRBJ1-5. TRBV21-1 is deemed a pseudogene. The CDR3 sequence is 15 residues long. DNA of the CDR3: TGTGCCAGCAGCAAACGTGACCCGGAGGGTCAGCCCCAGCATTTT. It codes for CASSKRDPEGQPQHF.

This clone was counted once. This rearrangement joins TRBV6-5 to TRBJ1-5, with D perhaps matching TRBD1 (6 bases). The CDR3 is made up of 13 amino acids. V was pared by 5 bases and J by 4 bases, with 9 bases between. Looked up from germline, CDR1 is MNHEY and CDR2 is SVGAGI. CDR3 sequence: CASSRGQNQPQHF. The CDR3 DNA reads TGTGCCAGCAGTAGAGGACAGAATCAGCCCCAGCATTTT.

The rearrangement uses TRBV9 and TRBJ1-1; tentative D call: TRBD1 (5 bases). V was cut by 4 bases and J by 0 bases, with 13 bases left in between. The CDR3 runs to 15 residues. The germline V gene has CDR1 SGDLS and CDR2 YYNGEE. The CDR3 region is CASSPLLDMNTEAFF. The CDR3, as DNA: TGTGCCAGCAGCCCCCTTCTGGACATGAACACTGAAGCTTTCTTT.

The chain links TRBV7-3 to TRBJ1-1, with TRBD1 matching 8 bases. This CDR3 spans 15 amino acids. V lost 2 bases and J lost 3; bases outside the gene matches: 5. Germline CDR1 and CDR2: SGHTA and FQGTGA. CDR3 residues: CASSLSGQGYTEAFF. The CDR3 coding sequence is TGTGCCAGCAGCTTATCCGGACAGGGTTACACTGAAGCTTTCTTT.

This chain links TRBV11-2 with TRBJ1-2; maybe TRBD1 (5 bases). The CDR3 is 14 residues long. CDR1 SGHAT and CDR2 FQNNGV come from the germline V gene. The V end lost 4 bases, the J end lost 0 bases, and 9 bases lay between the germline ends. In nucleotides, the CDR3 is TGTGCCAGCAGCTGGCAGACAGCTAACTATGGCTACACCTTC. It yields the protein CASSWQTANYGYTF. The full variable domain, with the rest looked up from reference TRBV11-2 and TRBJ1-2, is EAGVAQSPRYKIIEKRQSVAFWCNPISGHATLYWYQQILGQGPKLLIQFQNNGVVDDSQLPKDRFSAERLKGVDSTLKIQPAKLEDSAVYLCASSWQTANYGYTFGSGTRLTVV.

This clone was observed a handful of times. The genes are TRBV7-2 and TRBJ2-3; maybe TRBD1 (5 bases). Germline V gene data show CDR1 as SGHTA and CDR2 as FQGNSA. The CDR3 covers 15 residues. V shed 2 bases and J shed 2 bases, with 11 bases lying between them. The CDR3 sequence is CASSLLGHLTDTQYF. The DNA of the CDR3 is TGTGCCAGCAGCTTACTTGGACACCTCACAGATACGCAGTATTTT.

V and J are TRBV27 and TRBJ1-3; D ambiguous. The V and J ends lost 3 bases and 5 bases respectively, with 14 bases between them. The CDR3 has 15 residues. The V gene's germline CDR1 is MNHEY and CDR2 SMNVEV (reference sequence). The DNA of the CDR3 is TGTGCCAGCAGTTTGACCCTCGCGAGGAGAAACACCATATATTTT. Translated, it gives CASSLTLARRNTIYF.

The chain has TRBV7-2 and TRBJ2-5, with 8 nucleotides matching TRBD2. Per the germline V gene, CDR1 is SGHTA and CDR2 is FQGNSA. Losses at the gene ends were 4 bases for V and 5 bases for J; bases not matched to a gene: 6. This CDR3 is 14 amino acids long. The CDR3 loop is CASSSTSVGETQYF. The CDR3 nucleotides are TGTGCCAGCAGCTCGACTAGCGTTGGGGAGACCCAGTACTTC.